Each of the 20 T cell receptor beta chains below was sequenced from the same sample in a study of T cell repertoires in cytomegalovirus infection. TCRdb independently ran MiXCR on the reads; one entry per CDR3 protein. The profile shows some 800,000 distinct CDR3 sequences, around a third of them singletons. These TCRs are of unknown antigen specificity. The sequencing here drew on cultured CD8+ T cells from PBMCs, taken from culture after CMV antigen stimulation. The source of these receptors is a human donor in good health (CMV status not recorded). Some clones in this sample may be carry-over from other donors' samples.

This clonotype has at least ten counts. The CDR3: CASSTGIYEQYF. The CDR3 DNA reads as TGTGCCAGCAGCACCGGGATTTACGAGCAGTACTTC. This rearrangement joins TRBV7-2 to TRBJ2-7; D might be TRBD2 (5 bases). The germline CDR1 and CDR2 sequences are SGHTA and FQGNSA. The CDR3 sequence is 12 residues long. The V end was cut by 5 bases, the J end by 4 bases, with 9 bases between. The full variable domain, with the rest looked up from reference TRBV7-2 and TRBJ2-7, is GAGVSQSPSNKVTEKGKDVELRCDPISGHTALYWYRQSLGQGLEFLIYFQGNSAPDKSGLPSDRFSAERTGGSVSTLTIQRTQQEDSAVYLCASSTGIYEQYFGPGTRLTVT.

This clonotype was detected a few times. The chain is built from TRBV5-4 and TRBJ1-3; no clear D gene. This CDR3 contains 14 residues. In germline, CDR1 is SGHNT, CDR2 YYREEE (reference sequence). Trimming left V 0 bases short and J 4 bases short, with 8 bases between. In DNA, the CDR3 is TGTGCCAGCAGCTTGGCAGCTACCGGAAACACCATATATTTT. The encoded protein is CASSLAATGNTIYF.

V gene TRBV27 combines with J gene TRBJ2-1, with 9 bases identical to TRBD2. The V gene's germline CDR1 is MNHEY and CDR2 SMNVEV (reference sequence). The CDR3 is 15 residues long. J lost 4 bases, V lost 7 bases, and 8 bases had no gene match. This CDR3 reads CASNLTSGWYNEQFF. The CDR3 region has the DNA TGTGCCAGCAATTTGACTAGCGGCTGGTACAATGAGCAGTTCTTC.

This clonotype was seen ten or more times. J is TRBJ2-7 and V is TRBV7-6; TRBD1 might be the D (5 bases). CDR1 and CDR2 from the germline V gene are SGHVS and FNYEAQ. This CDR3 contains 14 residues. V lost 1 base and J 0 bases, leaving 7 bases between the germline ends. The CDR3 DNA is TGTGCCAGCAGCTTAGAGACAGCCTCCTACGAGCAGTACTTC. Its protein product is CASSLETASYEQYF.

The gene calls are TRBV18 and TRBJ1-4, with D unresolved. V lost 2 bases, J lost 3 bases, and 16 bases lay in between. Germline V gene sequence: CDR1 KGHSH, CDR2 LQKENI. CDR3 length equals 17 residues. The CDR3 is CASSPADLGAPNEKLFF. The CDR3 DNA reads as TGTGCCAGCTCACCAGCGGATCTGGGCGCTCCTAATGAAAAACTGTTTTTT.

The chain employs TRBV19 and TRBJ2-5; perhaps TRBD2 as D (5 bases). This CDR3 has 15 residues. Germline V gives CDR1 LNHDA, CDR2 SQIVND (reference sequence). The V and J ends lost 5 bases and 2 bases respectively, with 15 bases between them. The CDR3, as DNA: TGTGCCAGTAGTTCGGACTTCTCGATTCAAGAGACCCAGTACTTC. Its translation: CASSSDFSIQETQYF.

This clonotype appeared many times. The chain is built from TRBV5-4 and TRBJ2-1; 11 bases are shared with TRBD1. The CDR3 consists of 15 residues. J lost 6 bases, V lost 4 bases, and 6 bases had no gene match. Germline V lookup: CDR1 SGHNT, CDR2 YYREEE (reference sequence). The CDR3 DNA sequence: TGTGCCAGCAGCGCCGGACAGGGGGCTGGCAATGAGCAGTTCTTC. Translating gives CASSAGQGAGNEQFF.

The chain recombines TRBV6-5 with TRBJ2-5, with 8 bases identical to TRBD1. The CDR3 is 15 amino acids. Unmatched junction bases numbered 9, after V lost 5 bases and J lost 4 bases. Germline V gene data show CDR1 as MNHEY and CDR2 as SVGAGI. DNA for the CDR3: TGTGCCAGCAGTGGACAGGGCAGCCTTTTAGAGACCCAGTACTTC. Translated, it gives CASSGQGSLLETQYF.

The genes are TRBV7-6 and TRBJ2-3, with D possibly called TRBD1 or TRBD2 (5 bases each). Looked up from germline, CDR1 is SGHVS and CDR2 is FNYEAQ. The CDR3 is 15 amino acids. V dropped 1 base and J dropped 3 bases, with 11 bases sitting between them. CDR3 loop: CASSLVGEETDTQYF. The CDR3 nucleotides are TGTGCCAGCAGCTTAGTGGGGGAAGAAACAGATACGCAGTATTTT.

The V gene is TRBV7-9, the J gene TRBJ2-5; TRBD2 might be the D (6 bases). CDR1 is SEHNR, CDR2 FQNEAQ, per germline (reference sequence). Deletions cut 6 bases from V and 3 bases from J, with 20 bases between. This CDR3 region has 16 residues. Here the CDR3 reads CASSPTSFAGKETQYF. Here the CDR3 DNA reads TGTGCCAGCAGTCCCACCTCCTTTGCGGGAAAAGAGACCCAGTACTTC.

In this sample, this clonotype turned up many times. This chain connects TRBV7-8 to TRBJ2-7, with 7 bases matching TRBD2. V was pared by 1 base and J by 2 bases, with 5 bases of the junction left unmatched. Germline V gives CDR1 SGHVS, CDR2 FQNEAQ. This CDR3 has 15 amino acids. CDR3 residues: CASSLEAGVTYEQYF. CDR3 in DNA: TGTGCCAGCAGCTTAGAGGCGGGGGTGACCTACGAGCAGTACTTC.

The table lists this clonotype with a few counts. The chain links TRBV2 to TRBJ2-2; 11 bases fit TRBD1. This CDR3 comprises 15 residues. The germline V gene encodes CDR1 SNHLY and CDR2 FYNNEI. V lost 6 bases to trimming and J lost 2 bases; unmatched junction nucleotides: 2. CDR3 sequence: CASRGTGGNTGELFF. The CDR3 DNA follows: TGTGCCAGCAGAGGGACAGGGGGAAACACCGGGGAGCTGTTTTTT.

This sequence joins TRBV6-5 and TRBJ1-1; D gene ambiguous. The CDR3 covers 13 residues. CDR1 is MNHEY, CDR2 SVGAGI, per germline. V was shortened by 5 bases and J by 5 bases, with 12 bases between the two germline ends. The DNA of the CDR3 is TGTGCCAGCAGTAAAAACAGAGGGACTGAAGCTTTCTTT. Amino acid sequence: CASSKNRGTEAFF.

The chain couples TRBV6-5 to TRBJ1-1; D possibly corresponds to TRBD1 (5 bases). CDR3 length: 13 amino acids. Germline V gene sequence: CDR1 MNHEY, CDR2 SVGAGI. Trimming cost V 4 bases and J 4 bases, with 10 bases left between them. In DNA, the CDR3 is TGTGCCAGCAGTTGGCAGGGAGTCACTGAAGCTTTCTTT. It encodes CASSWQGVTEAFF.

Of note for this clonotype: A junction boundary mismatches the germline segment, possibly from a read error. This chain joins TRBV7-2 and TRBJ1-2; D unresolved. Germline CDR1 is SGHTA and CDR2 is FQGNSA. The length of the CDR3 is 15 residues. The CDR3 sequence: CVSSSLGQRLYGYTF. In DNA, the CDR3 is TGTGTCAGCAGCTCCCTCGGCCAGCGACTTTATGGCTACACCTTC. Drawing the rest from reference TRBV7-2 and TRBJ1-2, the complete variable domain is GAGVSQSPSNKVTEKGKDVELRCDPISGHTALYWYRQSLGQGLEFLIYFQGNSAPDKSGLPSDRFSAERTGGSVSTLTIQRTQQEDSAVYLCVSSSLGQRLYGYTFGSGTRLTVV.

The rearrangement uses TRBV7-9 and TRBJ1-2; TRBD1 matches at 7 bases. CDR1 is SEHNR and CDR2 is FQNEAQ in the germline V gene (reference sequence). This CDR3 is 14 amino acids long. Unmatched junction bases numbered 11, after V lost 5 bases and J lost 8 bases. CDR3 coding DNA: TGTGCCAGCAGCCCAGGGGGAGGGGTACAAGGCTACACCTTC. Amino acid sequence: CASSPGGGVQGYTF. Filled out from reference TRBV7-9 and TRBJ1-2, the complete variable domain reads DTGVSQNPRHKITKRGQNVTFRCDPISEHNRLYWYRQTLGQGPEFLTYFQNEAQLEKSRLLSDRFSAERPKGSFSTLEIQRTEQGDSAMYLCASSPGGGVQGYTFGSGTRLTVV.

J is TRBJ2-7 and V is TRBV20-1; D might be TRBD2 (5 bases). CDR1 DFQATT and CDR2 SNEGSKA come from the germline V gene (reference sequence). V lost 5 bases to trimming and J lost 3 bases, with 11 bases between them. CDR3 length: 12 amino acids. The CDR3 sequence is CSAPSGIYEQYF. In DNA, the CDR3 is TGCAGTGCTCCTTCGGGGATCTACGAGCAGTACTTC.

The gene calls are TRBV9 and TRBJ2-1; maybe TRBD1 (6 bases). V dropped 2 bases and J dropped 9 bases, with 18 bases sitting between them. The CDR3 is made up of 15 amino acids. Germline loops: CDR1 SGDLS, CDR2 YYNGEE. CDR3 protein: CASSVPGTRGGEQFF. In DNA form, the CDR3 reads TGTGCCAGCAGCGTCCCCGGGACACGGGGTGGTGAGCAGTTCTTC.

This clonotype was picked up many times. The CDR3 protein is CASSSTSGGTNEQFF. Written as DNA, the CDR3 is TGTGCCAGCAGCTCGACTAGCGGGGGGACTAATGAGCAGTTCTTC. The chain couples TRBV7-9 to TRBJ2-1, with 13 bases aligning to TRBD2. CDR1 and CDR2 from the germline V gene are SEHNR and FQNEAQ (reference sequence). V was pared by 4 bases and J by 7 bases, with 4 bases of the junction left unmatched. The CDR3 spans 15 residues.

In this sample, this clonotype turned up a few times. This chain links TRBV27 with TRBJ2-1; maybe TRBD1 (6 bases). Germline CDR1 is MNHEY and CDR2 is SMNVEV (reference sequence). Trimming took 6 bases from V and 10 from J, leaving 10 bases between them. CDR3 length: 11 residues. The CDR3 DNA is TGTGCCAGCAGGCTAGGGGGAGAGCAGTTCTTC. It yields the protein CASRLGGEQFF.